This is a list of T cell receptor beta chains from one sample in a study of identical twins. TCRdb called the 5' RACE reads again in MiXCR, with one record for every CDR3 protein. Of 450,000 or so distinct CDR3 sequences in the sample, more than 20% were seen once. Separately, the same data were catalogued under a study of T cells expressing NK-cell markers.

Sequencing was carried out using CD4+ T cells sorted from blood. The receptors stem from a woman aged 18-35 years in good health. Both conserved end residues are part of each CDR3. A D gene is named only where the DNA matches it firmly. Size is stated for part of the rows, as once, few or many counts, or as a class when the clone is expanded.

j_call clone_size v_call d_call cdr3_nt cdr3_aa
TRBJ1-5 few TRBV20-1 TRBD1 TGCAGTGCTAGAGGGACAGGGGACCAGCCCCAGCATTTT CSARGTGDQPQHF
TRBJ2-1 few TRBV5-1 NA TGCGCCAGCAGCTTGGTCGGGGTGGGGAATGAGCAGTTCTTC CASSLVGVGNEQFF
TRBJ2-1 NA TRBV10-3 TRBD2 TGTGCCATCAGTGGAGCAAGGACTAGCGGGGCTCTCAATGAGCAGTTCTTC CAISGARTSGALNEQFF
TRBJ1-1 NA TRBV6-1 NA TGTGCCAGCAGGCCCCTGGGGGGTCTTGAAGCTTTCTTT CASRPLGGLEAFF
TRBJ2-1 few TRBV5-1 NA TGCGCCAGCAGCTACGAGGGGGTCGCGGAGCAGTTCTTC CASSYEGVAEQFF
TRBJ2-1 NA TRBV5-1 TRBD1 TGCGCCAGCAGCTTAAGGACAGGAACCACAGAGCAGTTCTTC CASSLRTGTTEQFF
TRBJ2-1 few TRBV20-1 TRBD2 TGCAGTGCTAGGGTAGCGGGAGCCTTCTCCTACAATGAGCAGTTCTTC CSARVAGAFSYNEQFF
TRBJ1-1 NA TRBV20-1 NA TGCAGTGCTAGAAACCTCATGAACACTGAAGCTTTCTTT CSARNLMNTEAFF
TRBJ1-1 once TRBV12-3/TRBV12-4 NA TGTGCCAGCAGGTCCTCCCATAGGGGCACTGAAGCTTTCTTT CASRSSHRGTEAFF
TRBJ2-7 few TRBV7-9 TRBD2 TGTGCCGTCGAAGGGCTAGCGGGAGATCAACCCTACGAGCAGTACTTC CAVEGLAGDQPYEQYF
TRBJ2-7 few TRBV12-3/TRBV12-4 NA TGTGCCAGCAGTCGACGGGTCGACTCCTACGAGCAGTACTTC CASSRRVDSYEQYF
TRBJ2-5 few TRBV7-2 NA TGTGCCAGCAGCTTATGGGGCGAGACCCAGTACTTC CASSLWGETQYF
TRBJ1-1 few TRBV5-1 NA TGCGCCAGCAGCGGGGGAGACAGGTATGAAGCTTTCTTT CASSGGDRYEAFF
TRBJ2-3 NA TRBV5-5 TRBD2 TGTGCCAGCAGCAGACTAGCGGGAGGGCTAGGAGATACGCAGTATTTT CASSRLAGGLGDTQYF
TRBJ1-4 few TRBV20-1 TRBD1 TGCAGTGCCTGGACAGGCGTTGGTGAAAAACTGTTTTTT CSAWTGVGEKLFF
TRBJ1-1 NA TRBV20-1 NA TGCAGTGCTAGAGATCCCAAAGGAAACACTGAAGCTTTCTTT CSARDPKGNTEAFF
TRBJ1-2 few TRBV12-3/TRBV12-4 NA TGTGCCAGCAGTTTTCTTGGTGGCTACACCTTC CASSFLGGYTF
TRBJ2-7 once TRBV5-1 NA TGCGCCAGCAGCGCCACTCGAGGGGTTCTAAAGCAGTACTTC CASSATRGVLKQYF
TRBJ1-6 NA TRBV5-1 NA TGCGCCAGCAGCCAGGGACAAGAAAATTCACCCCTCCACTTT CASSQGQENSPLHF
TRBJ2-7 NA TRBV2 TRBD1 TGTGCCAGCAGCGGGACAGCGAGGTCCTACGAGCAGTACTTC CASSGTARSYEQYF
TRBJ2-5 NA TRBV5-1 NA TGCGCCAGCAGTAGGGACCGCTCTCAAGAGACCCAGTACTTC CASSRDRSQETQYF
TRBJ2-1 NA TRBV20-1 NA TGCAGTCAGGCCCCCGCAGGACGATACAATGAGCAGTTCTTC CSQAPAGRYNEQFF
TRBJ2-1 NA TRBV12-3/TRBV12-4 TRBD1 TGTGCCAGCAGTTCGATCGAACGGGACAGGGGTGGGGATGAGCAGTTCTTC CASSSIERDRGGDEQFF
TRBJ1-2 NA TRBV9 NA TGTGCCAGCAGCGCAACCGACAGGTCCGGGGGCTACACCTTC CASSATDRSGGYTF
TRBJ2-1 NA TRBV3-1 NA TGTGCCAGCAGCCAAGTCCCCCATGAGCAGTTCTTC CASSQVPHEQFF
TRBJ1-4 few TRBV7-9 NA TGTGCCAGCAGGGACCACTCAACGGGGAATGAAAAACTGTTTTTT CASRDHSTGNEKLFF
TRBJ2-2 NA TRBV4-1 TRBD1 TGCGCCAGCAGGTCCCCGGGACAGGGATTAACCGGGGAGCTGTTTTTT CASRSPGQGLTGELFF
TRBJ2-3 NA TRBV4-2 NA TGTGCCAGCAGCCCGGCACCAGCTAGCACAGATACGCAGTATTTT CASSPAPASTDTQYF
TRBJ2-5 NA TRBV7-3 NA TGTGCCAGCAGCTTAAAACTTGCCAAGAGGGCGGAAAAGACCCAGTACTTC CASSLKLAKRAEKTQYF
TRBJ1-1 few TRBV5-6 NA TGTGCCAGCAGCTTGGCCGGACGCTGGGGGGGCACTGAAGCTTTCTTT CASSLAGRWGGTEAFF
TRBJ2-7 NA TRBV20-1 TRBD1 TGCAGTGCTAGAAAGGGACAGGGTGCCGAGCAGTACTTC CSARKGQGAEQYF
TRBJ2-7 NA TRBV18 TRBD1 TGTGCCAGCTCACCACGACAGGACAGGGCCTACGAGCAGTACTTC CASSPRQDRAYEQYF
TRBJ2-3 NA TRBV7-3 TRBD2 TGTGCCAGCAGCCCCCAACCAGCGGGGGGGGCAGATACGCAGTATTTT CASSPQPAGGADTQYF